This T cell receptor (beta chain) was sequenced for a study of control samples from healthy donors and cancer patients. There are 13 residues in the CDR3. V lost 5 bases to trimming and J lost 2 bases, with 9 bases between them. The germline CDR1 and CDR2 sequences are MRHNA and SNTAGT. TCRdb's table, derived via immunoSEQ multiplex PCR, lists solely in-frame clones and lacks some. The profile covers some 90,000 clones, with about 85% appearing a single time and roughly 1.3% taken by the ten largest. What was sequenced was blood. The source is a woman between 50 and 59 years old in good health. The chain recombines TRBV6-4 with TRBJ1-1; D call uncertain. Here the CDR3 DNA reads TGTGCCAGCAGTAGGGAGGGAAACACTGAAGCTTTCTTT. Translating it yields CASSREGNTEAFF.